This T cell receptor (beta chain) was identified in a study of blood T cell repertoires in COVID-19. Profiling relied on immunoSEQ multiplex PCR, and the TCRdb table lists in-frame clones only, not all of them. The data show roughly 150,000 clones, more than 75% seen once. Allocation to cohorts depended on clinical history reported by the participants. Recovered participants had two consecutive negative NP/OP PCR tests, healthcare professional clearance, or symptom resolution. Concerning this clone itself: Different DNA sequences within this sample yield the same CDR3.

From germline, CDR1 is LGHDT and CDR2 YNNKEL (reference sequence). V was clipped by 4 bases and J by 1 base; unmatched bases: 1. The CDR3 loop spans 14 amino acids. Sequencing input: PBMCs or T cells enriched from blood (not recorded which). The receptor was derived from a man between 40 and 49 years old who had recovered from COVID-19. The chain joins TRBV3-1 (or the pseudogene TRBV3-2) to TRBJ1-3, with 7 bases identical to TRBD1. CDR3 coding DNA: TGTGCCAGCAGCCTACAGGGGTCTGGAAACACCATATATTTT. Translated: CASSLQGSGNTIYF.